These 27 T cell receptor beta chains came from one sample sequenced in a study of CD8 T cells in ankylosing spondylitis. From the 5' RACE reads, TCRdb called clonotypes with MiXCR, one entry per CDR3 protein. The sample lists a few hundred thousand distinct CDR3 sequences, approximately 10% seen once, with roughly 9% in the top ten. Sequencing was done on a sample of blood, either unsorted or a sorted T cell fraction (not recorded which). The source of these receptors is a female donor with ankylosing spondylitis or in good health (not recorded which).

J is TRBJ2-5 and V is TRBV5-1, with TRBD2 identical over 11 bases. J gave up 2 bases and V 4 bases, and 7 bases lay outside the gene matches. This CDR3 region has 16 residues. Germline values: CDR1 SGHRS, CDR2 YFSETQ. CDR3 sequence reads: CASSQGTSGIQETQYF. The DNA of the CDR3 is TGCGCCAGCAGCCAGGGGACTAGCGGTATACAAGAGACCCAGTACTTC.

The V call is TRBV21-1, the J call TRBJ1-6; TRBD1, the table's D call, was not compared with the DNA. TRBV21-1 is designated a pseudogene. This CDR3 comprises 16 residues. Here the CDR3 reads CASSTQPGQKNSPLHF. In nucleotides, the CDR3 is TGTGCCAGCAGCACACAGCCGGGACAAAAAAATTCACCCCTCCACTTT.

This clonotype was seen repeatedly, ten times or more. The chain couples TRBV20-1 to TRBJ2-1, with 16 bases aligning to TRBD2. V shed 6 bases, J shed 3 bases, and the junction held 5 bases outside the gene matches. The germline CDR1 and CDR2 sequences are DFQATT and SNEGSKA (reference sequence). There are 16 residues in the CDR3. CDR3 residues: CSAGLAGGKVYNEQFF. The CDR3 DNA reads TGCAGTGCGGGACTAGCGGGGGGGAAGGTCTACAATGAGCAGTTCTTC.

This clonotype showed up many times. The V and J genes are TRBV7-2 and TRBJ2-3, with 7 positions matching TRBD1. The germline gives CDR1 SGHTA, CDR2 FQGNSA. CDR3 length: 15 residues. V gave up 0 bases and J gave up 4 bases; unmatched junction bases: 4. The CDR3 reads CASSLARTGADTQYF. The CDR3 DNA follows: TGTGCCAGCAGCTTAGCTCGCACAGGGGCAGATACGCAGTATTTT.

This clonotype was seen a handful of times. The chain uses TRBV18 and TRBJ1-6; D remains unclear. V lost 5 bases, J lost 9 bases, and 20 bases lay in between. The CDR3 sequence is 16 residues long. Germline-derived CDR1 and CDR2 are KGHSH and LQKENI. The CDR3 here is CASSIRQRGSGSPLHF. The CDR3 bases are TGTGCCAGCTCAATCAGACAACGCGGATCGGGTTCACCCCTCCACTTT.

This clonotype has just a few counts. The V and J genes are TRBV20-1 and TRBJ2-1, with D perhaps TRBD1 (5 bases). Germline V lookup: CDR1 DFQATT, CDR2 SNEGSKA (reference sequence). This CDR3 is 15 amino acids long. Trimming removed 0 bases at V and 2 bases at J, with 11 bases between. DNA of the CDR3: TGCAGTGCTAGAGATGGGGCATTAGCCTACAATGAGCAGTTCTTC. Translated: CSARDGALAYNEQFF.

This clonotype has more than one count but fewer than ten. V gene TRBV18 combines with J gene TRBJ1-1; tentative D call: TRBD1 (5 bases). With 6 bases removed from V and 2 bases from J, the gap between germline ends came to 13 bases. Germline CDR1 KGHSH, CDR2 LQKENI. There are 14 residues in the CDR3. This chain's CDR3 is CASSKGVPNTEAFF. CDR3 in DNA: TGTGCCAGCTCTAAAGGGGTTCCAAACACTGAAGCTTTCTTT.

The chain has TRBV18 and TRBJ1-2, with D perhaps TRBD1 (5 bases). The length of the CDR3 is 15 residues. V gave up 3 bases and J gave up 1 base, with 12 bases separating them. The germline gives CDR1 KGHSH, CDR2 LQKENI. The CDR3 here is CASSPMGQLNYGYTF. The CDR3 DNA reads as TGTGCCAGCTCACCGATGGGGCAGCTTAACTATGGCTACACCTTC. Combining the CDR3 with reference TRBV18 and TRBJ1-2 gives the whole variable domain NAGVMQNPRHLVRRRGQEARLRCSPMKGHSHVYWYRQLPEEGLKFMVYLQKENIIDESGMPKERFSAEFPKEGPSILRIQQVVRGDSAAYFCASSPMGQLNYGYTFGSGTRLTVV.

This clonotype came up a few times. The genes are TRBV5-1 and TRBJ2-3; the D is unclear. V was shortened by 7 bases and J by 2 bases, with 23 bases between the two germline ends. The CDR3 has 17 residues. Germline loops: CDR1 SGHRS, CDR2 YFSETQ. CDR3: CASGRAGPSLLTDTQYF. The CDR3 bases are TGCGCCAGCGGCCGGGCAGGACCTTCGCTTCTCACAGATACGCAGTATTTT.

The chain has TRBV21-1 and TRBJ2-6; the DNA was not used to check the table's D call, TRBD1. TRBV21-1 is flagged as a pseudogene. The CDR3 is 18 amino acids. The chain's CDR3 is CASSKKVTVNSGANVLTF. The CDR3 DNA reads TGTGCCAGCAGCAAAAAAGTGACAGTCAACTCTGGGGCCAACGTCCTGACTTTC.

This clonotype showed up many times. The V call is TRBV29-1, the J call TRBJ2-5; 9 positions match TRBD1. Per germline, CDR1 SQVTM and CDR2 ANQGSEA. This CDR3 has 14 amino acids. V lost 4 bases, J lost 5 bases, and 8 bases stayed unmatched. CDR3 DNA: TGCAGCGTTGTGAAACAGGGGGCTTCGGAGACCCAGTACTTC. Amino acids: CSVVKQGASETQYF.

This clonotype was seen only a few times. This chain connects TRBV19 to TRBJ1-5; no clear D. The V and J ends lost 6 bases and 3 bases respectively, with 9 bases between them. Germline CDR1 and CDR2: LNHDA and SQIVND (reference sequence). The CDR3 loop spans 13 amino acids. In nucleotides, the CDR3 is TGTGCCAGTAGGCGGCGGGACAATCAGCCCCAGCATTTT. Translated, it gives CASRRRDNQPQHF.

In this sample, this clonotype turned up many times. The chain joins TRBV5-1 to TRBJ1-6; TRBD1 might be the D (5 bases). The CDR3 length is 17 residues. With 0 bases removed from V and 0 bases from J, the gap between germline ends came to 10 bases. CDR1 SGHRS and CDR2 YFSETQ come from the germline V gene. CDR3 nucleotide sequence: TGCGCCAGCAGCTTGGAGTCAGGGAGCTCCTATAATTCACCCCTCCACTTT. Translation: CASSLESGSSYNSPLHF.

This clonotype was seen at least ten times. The chain is built from TRBV5-1 and TRBJ1-6; no firm D call. The CDR3 covers 15 residues. The V and J ends lost 4 bases and 5 bases respectively, with 13 bases between them. From germline, CDR1 is SGHRS and CDR2 YFSETQ. CDR3 sequence reads: CASSQMAADNSPLHF. DNA of the CDR3: TGCGCCAGCAGCCAGATGGCGGCCGATAATTCACCCCTCCACTTT.

This clonotype was counted only a few times. J is TRBJ1-5 and V is TRBV2, with unresolved D. The CDR3 has 13 residues. Per germline, CDR1 SNHLY and CDR2 FYNNEI. V gave up 4 bases and J gave up 7 bases, with 11 bases separating them. The CDR3, as DNA: TGTGCCAGCAGTGGAGGTGCGCGGCAGCCCCAGCATTTT. As protein: CASSGGARQPQHF. Combining the CDR3 with reference TRBV2 and TRBJ1-5 gives the whole variable domain EPEVTQTPSHQVTQMGQEVILRCVPISNHLYFYWYRQILGQKVEFLVSFYNNEISEKSEIFDDQFSVERPDGSNFTLKIRSTKLEDSAMYFCASSGGARQPQHFGDGTRLSIL.

This clonotype was observed many times. The genes are TRBV27 and TRBJ2-2; D is possibly TRBD1 (5 bases). The germline gives CDR1 MNHEY, CDR2 SMNVEV (reference sequence). Trimming shortened V by 1 base and J by 6 bases, and 9 bases separated the two germline ends. The CDR3 is 14 residues long. The CDR3 protein is CASSLYQGPGELFF. The CDR3 DNA reads TGTGCCAGCAGTTTATATCAGGGCCCCGGGGAGCTGTTTTTT.

This clonotype was counted at least ten times. The chain is built from TRBV20-1 and TRBJ1-5, with a tentative D call TRBD1 (5 bases). The CDR3 consists of 13 residues. V lost 5 bases, J lost 1 base, and 9 bases lay in between. CDR1 and CDR2 (germline): DFQATT, SNEGSKA (reference sequence). CDR3 DNA: TGCAGTGCTTCCGACAGCAGCAATCAGCCCCAGCATTTT. This codes for CSASDSSNQPQHF.

In its sample, this clonotype was seen many times. The rearrangement uses TRBV5-1 and TRBJ2-1; D gene ambiguous. The CDR3 sequence is 14 residues long. Germline V lookup: CDR1 SGHRS, CDR2 YFSETQ. V lost 6 bases and J lost 9, with 19 bases in between. The CDR3 DNA sequence: TGCGCCAGCAAGTTCTCCGGGTCGTACGGTGAGCAGTTCTTC. It is translated as CASKFSGSYGEQFF.

In this sample, this clonotype turned up a few times. This chain uses TRBV7-2 with TRBJ2-4; 12 bases are a match to TRBD2. CDR3 length: 21 amino acids. V was clipped by 0 bases and J by 1 base; unmatched bases: 13. CDR1 and CDR2 (germline): SGHTA, FQGNSA. For the CDR3, the DNA is TGTGCCAGCAGCTTAGCGGGTTCGGCTAGCGGGAGGGCCACGGCCAAAAACATTCAGTACTTC. As protein: CASSLAGSASGRATAKNIQYF.

This clonotype has a handful of counts. The V and J genes are TRBV20-1 and TRBJ2-7; the D call may be TRBD1 or TRBD2 (5 bases each). Germline loops: CDR1 DFQATT, CDR2 SNEGSKA (reference sequence). The CDR3 extends over 14 amino acids. V lost 6 bases, J lost 3 bases, and 18 bases lay in between. The CDR3 sequence: CSAPPPGTIYEQYF. The CDR3 DNA follows: TGCAGTGCACCGCCACCCGGGACGATCTACGAGCAGTACTTC.

This clonotype was seen once. It may be a read error: a sequence one base away is much more abundant. J is TRBJ2-5 and V is TRBV20-1; TRBD2 aligns across 10 bases. V was clipped by 4 bases and J by 2 bases; unmatched bases: 7. CDR1 and CDR2 from the germline V gene are DFQATT and SNEGSKA (reference sequence). This CDR3 has 15 residues. The CDR3 sequence: CSAKKLAGHQETQYF. In nucleotides, the CDR3 is TGCAGTGCTAAAAAACTAGCGGGGCATCAAGAGACCCAGTACTTC.

Ten or more counts support this clonotype. The chain joins TRBV5-1 to TRBJ1-1; the D gene is possibly TRBD1 (6 bases). CDR1 and CDR2 (germline): SGHRS, YFSETQ. Trimming took off 4 bases at V and 3 bases at J, with 19 bases between the two ends. This CDR3 is 16 amino acids long. CDR3 nucleotides: TGCGCCAGCAGCCAGAACCTAGTAGGGGGTTACACTGAAGCTTTCTTT. It yields the protein CASSQNLVGGYTEAFF.

A word on this clonotype: This may arise from a read error, as a much more abundant clone is one base away. The rearrangement links TRBV5-1 to TRBJ2-7; D is undetermined. The CDR3 is 14 residues long. Germline values: CDR1 SGHRS, CDR2 YFSETQ. The CDR3, as DNA: TGCGCCAGCAGCTTGGGACCTCTCCTAGACGAGCAGTCCTTC. This gives the protein CASSLGPLLDEQSF.

This clonotype was found many times. The CDR3 nucleotides are TGCGCCAGCAGCCAGGACGCGAGCTCCTACAATGAGCAGTTCTTC. Protein: CASSQDASSYNEQFF. The V gene is TRBV5-1, the J gene TRBJ2-1; D is undetermined. The CDR3 has 15 amino acids. Trimming pared 4 bases from V and 0 bases from J, leaving 11 bases between. Germline V gene lookup returns CDR1 SGHRS and CDR2 YFSETQ.

This clonotype was detected many times. The V and J genes are TRBV7-9 and TRBJ2-2; D is uncertain. Trimming took off 6 bases at V and 3 bases at J, with 11 bases between the two ends. The germline V gene has CDR1 SEHNR and CDR2 FQNEAQ (reference sequence). This CDR3 has 14 residues. Written as DNA, the CDR3 is TGTGCCAGCAGGCCAGACCGTGACACCGGGGAGCTGTTTTTT. Protein sequence: CASRPDRDTGELFF.

This clonotype was counted many times. The chain uses TRBV6-1 and TRBJ1-2, with D perhaps matching TRBD1 (5 bases). V gave up 3 bases and J gave up 3 bases, with 11 bases separating them. The germline gives CDR1 MNHNS, CDR2 SASEGT. The CDR3 runs to 14 residues. CDR3 in amino acids: CASSDRDRDYGYTF. Here the CDR3 DNA reads TGTGCCAGCAGTGACAGAGACAGAGACTATGGCTACACCTTC.

This clonotype has a count of ten or more. The rearrangement joins TRBV20-1 to TRBJ2-7; 9 nucleotides line up with TRBD2. The V gene end was trimmed by 2 bases and the J gene end by 6 bases; junction bases not matched to a gene: 14. Germline V gene lookup returns CDR1 DFQATT and CDR2 SNEGSKA (reference sequence). There are 16 residues in the CDR3. CDR3 protein: CSARSGGGRDLSEQYF. For the CDR3, the DNA is TGCAGTGCTAGATCGGGCGGCGGGAGGGACTTGAGCGAGCAGTACTTC.